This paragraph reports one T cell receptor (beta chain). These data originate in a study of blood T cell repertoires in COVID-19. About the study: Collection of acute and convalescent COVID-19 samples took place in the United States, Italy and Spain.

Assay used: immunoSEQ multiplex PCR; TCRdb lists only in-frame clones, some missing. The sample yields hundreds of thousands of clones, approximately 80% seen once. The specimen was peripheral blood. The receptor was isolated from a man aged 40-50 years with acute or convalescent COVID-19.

As DNA, the CDR3 is TGTGCCAGCAGCGCTACAGGGGAAGAGACCCAGTACTTC. It codes for CASSATGEETQYF. The V and J genes are TRBV9 and TRBJ2-5; 7 bases are shared with TRBD1. The CDR3 spans 13 residues. V gave up 3 bases and J gave up 3 bases; unmatched junction bases: 2. The germline V gene has CDR1 SGDLS and CDR2 YYNGEE.